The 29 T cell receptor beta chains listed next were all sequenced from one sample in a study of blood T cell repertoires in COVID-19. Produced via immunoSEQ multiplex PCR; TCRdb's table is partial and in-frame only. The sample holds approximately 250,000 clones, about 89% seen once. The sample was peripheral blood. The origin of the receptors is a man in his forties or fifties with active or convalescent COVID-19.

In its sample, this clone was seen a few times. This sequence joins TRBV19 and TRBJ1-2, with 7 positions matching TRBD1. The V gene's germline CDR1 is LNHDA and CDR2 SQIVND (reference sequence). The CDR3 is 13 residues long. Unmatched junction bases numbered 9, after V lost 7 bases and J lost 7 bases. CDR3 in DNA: TGTGCCAGTACCGAGGACAGGATTGGTGGCTACACCTTC. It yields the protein CASTEDRIGGYTF.

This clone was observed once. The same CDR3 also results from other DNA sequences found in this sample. CDR3 in DNA: TGTGCCAGCAGTTTCCTGGCAGGTGGCACAGATACGCAGTATTTT. Translating gives CASSFLAGGTDTQYF. J is TRBJ2-3 and V is TRBV28; D not certain. V lost 3 bases and J 1 base, leaving 11 bases between the germline ends. There are 15 residues in the CDR3. Germline CDR1 MDHEN, CDR2 SYDVKM.

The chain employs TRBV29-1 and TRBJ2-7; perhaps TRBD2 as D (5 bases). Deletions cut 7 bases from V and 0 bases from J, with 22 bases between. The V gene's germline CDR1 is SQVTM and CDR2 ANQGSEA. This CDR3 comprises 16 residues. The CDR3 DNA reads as TGCAGCGCCACCGGTCTCATAGCGACAAACTCCTACGAGCAGTACTTC. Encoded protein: CSATGLIATNSYEQYF.

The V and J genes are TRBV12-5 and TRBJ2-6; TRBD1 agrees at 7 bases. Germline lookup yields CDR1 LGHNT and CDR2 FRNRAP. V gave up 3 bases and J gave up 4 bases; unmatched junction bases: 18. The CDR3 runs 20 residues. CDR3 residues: CASGFLTDRIKLGGANVLTF. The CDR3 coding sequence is TGTGCTAGTGGTTTTCTTACGGACAGGATTAAGCTTGGGGGGGCCAACGTCCTGACTTTC. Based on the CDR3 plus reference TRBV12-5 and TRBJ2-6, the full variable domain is DARVTQTPRHKVTEMGQEVTMRCQPILGHNTVFWYRQTMMQGLELLAYFRNRAPLDDSGMPKDRFSAEMPDATLATLKIQPSEPRDSAVYFCASGFLTDRIKLGGANVLTFGAGSRLTVL.

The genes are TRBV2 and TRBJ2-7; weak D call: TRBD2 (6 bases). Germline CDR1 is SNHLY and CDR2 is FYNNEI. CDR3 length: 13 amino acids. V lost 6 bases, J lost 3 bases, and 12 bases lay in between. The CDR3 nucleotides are TGTGCCAGCAGGAAAGGACTAAGCTACGAGCAGTACTTC. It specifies CASRKGLSYEQYF.

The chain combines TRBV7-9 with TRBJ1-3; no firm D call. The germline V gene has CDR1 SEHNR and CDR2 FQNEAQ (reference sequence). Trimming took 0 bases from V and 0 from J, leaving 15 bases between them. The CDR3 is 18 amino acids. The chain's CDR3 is CASSLAIPISSSGNTIYF. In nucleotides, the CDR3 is TGTGCCAGCAGCTTAGCTATACCTATTAGCAGCTCTGGAAACACCATATATTTT.

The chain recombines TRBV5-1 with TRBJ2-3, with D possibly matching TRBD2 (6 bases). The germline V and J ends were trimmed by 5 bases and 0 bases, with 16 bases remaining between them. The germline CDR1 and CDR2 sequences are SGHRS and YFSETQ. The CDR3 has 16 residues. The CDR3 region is CASRTGGLPSTDTQYF. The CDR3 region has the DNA TGCGCCAGCAGAACCGGGGGATTGCCTAGCACAGATACGCAGTATTTT.

The CDR3 coding sequence is TGCGCCAGCAGTGAGTCTTCAGGGATCGTCGGAAGCAATGAGCAGTTCTTC. Protein sequence: CASSESSGIVGSNEQFF. This chain connects TRBV10-1 to TRBJ2-1; perhaps TRBD1 as D (5 bases). Germline V gives CDR1 WNHNN, CDR2 SYGVQD (reference sequence). This CDR3 comprises 17 residues. The V end was cut by 0 bases, the J end by 6 bases, with 18 bases between.

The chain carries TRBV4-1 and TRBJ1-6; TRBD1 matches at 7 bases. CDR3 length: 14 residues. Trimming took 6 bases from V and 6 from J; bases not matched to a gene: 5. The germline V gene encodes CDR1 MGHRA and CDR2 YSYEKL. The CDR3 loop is CASRSGTANSPLHF. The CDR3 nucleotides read TGCGCCAGCAGGTCCGGGACAGCTAATTCACCCCTCCACTTT.

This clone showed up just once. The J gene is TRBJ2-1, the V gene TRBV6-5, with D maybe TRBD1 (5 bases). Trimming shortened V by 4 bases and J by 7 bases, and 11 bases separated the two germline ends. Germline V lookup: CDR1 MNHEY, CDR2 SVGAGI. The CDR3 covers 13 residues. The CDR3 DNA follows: TGTGCCAGCAGTTTCAGGAAGGGGAATGAGCAGTTCTTC. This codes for CASSFRKGNEQFF.

The CDR3 region is CASSSQGGGSPLHF. CDR3 nucleotides: TGTGCCAGCAGCTCTCAGGGAGGGGGGTCACCCCTCCACTTT. The chain combines TRBV7-9 with TRBJ1-6; D perhaps matches TRBD1 (6 bases). Deletions cut 4 bases from V and 10 bases from J, with 14 bases between. The CDR3 is 14 amino acids. In germline, CDR1 is SEHNR, CDR2 FQNEAQ (reference sequence). The full variable domain, with the rest looked up from reference TRBV7-9 and TRBJ1-6, is DTGVSQNPRHKITKRGQNVTFRCDPISEHNRLYWYRQTLGQGPEFLTYFQNEAQLEKSRLLSDRFSAERPKGSFSTLEIQRTEQGDSAMYLCASSSQGGGSPLHFGNGTRLTVT.

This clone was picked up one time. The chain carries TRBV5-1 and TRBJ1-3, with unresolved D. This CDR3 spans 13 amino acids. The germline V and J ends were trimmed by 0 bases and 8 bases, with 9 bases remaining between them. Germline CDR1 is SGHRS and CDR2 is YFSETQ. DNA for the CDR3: TGCGCCAGCAGCTTGGTCTTCGGGGACACCATATATTTT. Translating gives CASSLVFGDTIYF.

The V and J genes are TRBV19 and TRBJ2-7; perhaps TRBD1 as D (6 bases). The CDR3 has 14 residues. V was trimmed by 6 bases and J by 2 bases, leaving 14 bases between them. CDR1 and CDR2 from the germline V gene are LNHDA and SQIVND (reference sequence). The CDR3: CASRRTVQTYEQYF. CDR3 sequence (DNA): TGTGCCAGTAGGAGGACAGTCCAAACCTACGAGCAGTACTTC.

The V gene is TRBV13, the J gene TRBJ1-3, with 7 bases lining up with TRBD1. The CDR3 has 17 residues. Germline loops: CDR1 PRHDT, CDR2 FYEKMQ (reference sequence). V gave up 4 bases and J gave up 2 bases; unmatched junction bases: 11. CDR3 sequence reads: CASSSGLGQRAGNTIYF. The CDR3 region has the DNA TGTGCCAGCAGCTCGGGACTGGGACAGAGGGCTGGAAACACCATATATTTT.

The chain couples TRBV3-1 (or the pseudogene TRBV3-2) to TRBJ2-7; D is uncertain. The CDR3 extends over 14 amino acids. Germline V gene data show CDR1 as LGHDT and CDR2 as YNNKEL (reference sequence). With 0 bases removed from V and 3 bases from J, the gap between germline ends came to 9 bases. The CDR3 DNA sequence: TGTGCCAGCAGCCAAGACGCAGGTTACTACGAGCAGTACTTC. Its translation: CASSQDAGYYEQYF.

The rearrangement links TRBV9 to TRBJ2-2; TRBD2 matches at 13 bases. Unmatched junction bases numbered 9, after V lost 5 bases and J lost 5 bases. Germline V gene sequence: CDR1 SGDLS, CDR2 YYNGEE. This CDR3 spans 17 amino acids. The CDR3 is CASSSGTSGVRTGELFF. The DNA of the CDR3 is TGTGCCAGCAGTTCCGGGACTAGCGGGGTTCGGACCGGGGAGCTGTTTTTT. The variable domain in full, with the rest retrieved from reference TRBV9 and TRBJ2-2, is DSGVTQTPKHLITATGQRVTLRCSPRSGDLSVYWYQQSLDQGLQFLIQYYNGEERAKGNILERFSAQQFPDLHSELNLSSLELGDSALYFCASSSGTSGVRTGELFFGEGSRLTVL.

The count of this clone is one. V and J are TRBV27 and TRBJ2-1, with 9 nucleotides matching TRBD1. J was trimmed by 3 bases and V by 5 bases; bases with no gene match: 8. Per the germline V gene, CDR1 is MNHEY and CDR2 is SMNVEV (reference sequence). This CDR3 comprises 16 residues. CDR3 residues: CASSQSPGQGYNEQFF. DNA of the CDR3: TGTGCCAGCAGTCAAAGTCCGGGACAGGGCTACAATGAGCAGTTCTTC.

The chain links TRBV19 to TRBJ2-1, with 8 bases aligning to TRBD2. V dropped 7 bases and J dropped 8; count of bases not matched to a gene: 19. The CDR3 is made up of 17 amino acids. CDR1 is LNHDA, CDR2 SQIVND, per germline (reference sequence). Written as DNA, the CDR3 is TGTGCCAGTACAGGCTTCGGGGGCGCGGGAGGTAGGGATGAGCAGTTCTTC. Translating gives CASTGFGGAGGRDEQFF.

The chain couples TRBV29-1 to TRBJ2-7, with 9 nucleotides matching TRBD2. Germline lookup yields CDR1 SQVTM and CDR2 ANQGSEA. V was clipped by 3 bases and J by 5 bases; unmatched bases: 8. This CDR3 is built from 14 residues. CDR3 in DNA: TGCAGCGTTGACGCGGGAGGGCCATCTGACGAGCAGTACTTC. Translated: CSVDAGGPSDEQYF.

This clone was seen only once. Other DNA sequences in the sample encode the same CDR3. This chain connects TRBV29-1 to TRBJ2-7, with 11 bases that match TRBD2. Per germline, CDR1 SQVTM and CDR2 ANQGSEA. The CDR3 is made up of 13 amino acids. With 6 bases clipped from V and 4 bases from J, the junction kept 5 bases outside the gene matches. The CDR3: CSVRGTSGYEQYF. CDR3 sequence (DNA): TGCAGCGTACGAGGGACTAGCGGTTACGAGCAGTACTTC.

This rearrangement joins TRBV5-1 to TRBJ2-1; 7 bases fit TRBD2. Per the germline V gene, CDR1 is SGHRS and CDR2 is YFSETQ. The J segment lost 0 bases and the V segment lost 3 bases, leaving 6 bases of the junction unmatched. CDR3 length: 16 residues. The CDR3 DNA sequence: TGCGCCAGCAGCTCTCTAGCGGCTAGCTCCTACAATGAGCAGTTCTTC. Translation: CASSSLAASSYNEQFF.

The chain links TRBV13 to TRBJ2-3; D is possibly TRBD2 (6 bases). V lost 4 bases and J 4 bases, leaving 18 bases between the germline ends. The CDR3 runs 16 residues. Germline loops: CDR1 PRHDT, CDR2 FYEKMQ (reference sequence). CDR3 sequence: CASSSKTRLVADTQYF. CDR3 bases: TGTGCCAGCAGCTCCAAGACCAGACTAGTTGCAGATACGCAGTATTTT.

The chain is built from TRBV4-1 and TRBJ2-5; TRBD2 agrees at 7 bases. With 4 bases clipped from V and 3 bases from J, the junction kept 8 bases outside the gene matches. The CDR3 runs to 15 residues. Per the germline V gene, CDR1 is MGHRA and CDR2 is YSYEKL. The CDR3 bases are TGCGCCAGCAGCCGCCAAATTGGGGGGGAAGAGACCCAGTACTTC. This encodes CASSRQIGGEETQYF.

The CDR3 DNA is TGCGCCAGCACCGACGGGACAGCAAGTTCGCCTGAAGCTTTCTTT. The encoded protein is CASTDGTASSPEAFF. The rearrangement links TRBV5-1 to TRBJ1-1, with 7 bases that match TRBD1. Germline V gene lookup returns CDR1 SGHRS and CDR2 YFSETQ. J lost 6 bases, V lost 6 bases, and 14 bases had no gene match. The CDR3 is made up of 15 amino acids. The variable domain in full, completed from reference TRBV5-1 and TRBJ1-1, reads KAGVTQTPRYLIKTRGQQVTLSCSPISGHRSVSWYQQTPGQGLQFLFEYFSETQRNKGNFPGRFSGRQFSNSRSEMNVSTLELGDSALYLCASTDGTASSPEAFFGQGTRLTVV.

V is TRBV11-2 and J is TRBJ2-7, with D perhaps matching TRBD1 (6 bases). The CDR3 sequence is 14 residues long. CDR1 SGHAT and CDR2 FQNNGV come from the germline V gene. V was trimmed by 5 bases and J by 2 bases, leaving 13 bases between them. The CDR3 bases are TGTGCCAGCAGCCCCAACAGGGATACCTACGAGCAGTACTTC. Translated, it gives CASSPNRDTYEQYF.

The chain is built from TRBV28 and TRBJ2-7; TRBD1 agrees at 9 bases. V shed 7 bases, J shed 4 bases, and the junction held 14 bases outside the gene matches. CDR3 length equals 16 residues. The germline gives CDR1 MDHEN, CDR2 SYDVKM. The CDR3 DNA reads TGTGCCAGCACAAAACACCCCGGACAGGGGTTTTACGAGCAGTACTTC. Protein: CASTKHPGQGFYEQYF.

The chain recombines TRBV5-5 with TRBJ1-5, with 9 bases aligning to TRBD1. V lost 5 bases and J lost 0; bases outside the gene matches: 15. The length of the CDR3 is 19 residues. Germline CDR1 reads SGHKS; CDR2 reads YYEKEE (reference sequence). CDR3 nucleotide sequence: TGTGCCAGCAGTTCTTTGCCGGGACAGGGCCCTATTAGCAATCAGCCCCAGCATTTT. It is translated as CASSSLPGQGPISNQPQHF.

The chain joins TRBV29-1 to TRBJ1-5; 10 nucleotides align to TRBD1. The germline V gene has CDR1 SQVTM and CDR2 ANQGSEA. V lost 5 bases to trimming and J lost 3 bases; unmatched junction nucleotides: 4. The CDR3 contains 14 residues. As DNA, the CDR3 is TGCAGCGTTTGGGACAGGGGTCACAATCAGCCCCAGCATTTT. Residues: CSVWDRGHNQPQHF. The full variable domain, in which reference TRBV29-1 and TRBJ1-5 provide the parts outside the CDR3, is SAVISQKPSRDICQRGTSLTIQCQVDSQVTMMFWYRQQPGQSLTLIATANQGSEATYESGFVIDKFPISRPNLTFSTLTVSNMSPEDSSIYLCSVWDRGHNQPQHFGDGTRLSIL.

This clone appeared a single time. CDR3 nucleotides: TGTGCCAGCAGTTCGATCCTGACAGGGGAAGAGACCCAGTACTTC. Translating gives CASSSILTGEETQYF. The chain joins TRBV6-5 to TRBJ2-5; 8 positions match TRBD1. Germline V CDR1 and CDR2: MNHEY, SVGAGI. The CDR3 runs to 15 residues. With V trimmed by 4 bases and J by 3 bases, 7 bases remained unmatched.